This T cell receptor beta chain was retrieved from a study of blood T cell repertoires in COVID-19. V was shortened by 8 bases and J by 1 base, with 8 bases between the two germline ends. Germline CDR1 reads MNHEY; CDR2 reads SVGAGI. The length of the CDR3 is 12 residues. This clone came up once. This table comes from immunoSEQ multiplex PCR, and its TCRdb copy is limited to in-frame clones, with some not included. The repertoire consists of 9,500 to 15,000 clones, with 71% occurring once and the leading ten covering just over 6%. V gene TRBV6-5 combines with J gene TRBJ1-1; D unclear. The sequenced material came from peripheral blood. The receptor was derived from a man aged 60 to 75 with COVID-19, enrolled during active disease. The CDR3 coding sequence is TGTGCCAGCGGGCCCGGGAACACTGAAGCTTTCTTT. The encoded protein is CASGPGNTEAFF.